This T cell receptor (beta chain) was identified in a study of Ad26.COV2.S vaccination and SARS-CoV-2 variants. The wider study: Donor participated within the Ad26.COV2.S arm of the COV1001 trial.

This clone has only one observation. The antigen is unknown. Stated treatment: around 19 received Ad26.COV2.S at low or high dose, single or two shots; roughly 5 received placebo; per-sample allocation not given. Sampling was performed 63 days after the first vaccine or placebo injection. An Ad26 vector was used to express Wuhan-strain SARS-CoV-2 spike as the vaccine. The method was immunoSEQ multiplex PCR; TCRdb's version includes in-frame clones alone and lacks a portion of them. Of approximately 340,000 clones listed, around 84% are singletons. The V and J ends lost 5 bases and 5 bases, in that order; junction bases with no gene match: 18. The CDR3 totals 19 residues. Germline CDR1 reads SGHTA; CDR2 reads FQGNSA. Overall study findings and caveats: Substantial breadth was reportedly displayed by spike-specific CD8+ and CD4+ T cell responses after vaccination.

This specimen consisted of peripheral blood, obtained in a trial of Ad26.COV2.S vaccine versus placebo. The chain carries TRBV7-2 and TRBJ2-5, with 12 bases identical to TRBD2. The receptor was isolated from a person between 18 and 59 years old who received the Ad26.COV2.S COVID-19 vaccine or a placebo. This CDR3 reads CASSPVGLAGGRGAETQYF. CDR3 DNA: TGTGCCAGCAGCCCAGTCGGGCTAGCGGGGGGGCGTGGTGCGGAGACCCAGTACTTC.